This TCR beta chain comes out of a study of regulatory T cells in long-lasting Graves disease. The CDR3 length is 17 residues. Germline V CDR1 and CDR2: LGHNA, YNFKEQ. V gave up 0 bases and J gave up 0 bases; unmatched junction bases: 6. The authors built TCR beta libraries using iRepertoire HTBI primers and Arm-PCR of CDR3 regions. Via MiXCR, TCRdb re-called the multiplex PCR reads, giving one row per CDR3 protein. This sample has 440,000 or so distinct CDR3 sequences, with 15% found just once. Study-level points and caveats: Among persistent patients, a larger number of public clonotypes were shared (about 3,000) than among newly diagnosed patients (roughly 970). There was favoring of TRBV28, TRBJ1-2 and TRBJ2-5 in persistent disease.

Time point of the sample: newly diagnosed GD, antithyroid drugs for less than 3 months. RNA from PBMCs was the source of the TCR library. Graves' disease diagnoses followed American Thyroid Association guidelines. This clonotype appeared many times. Its antigen is not identified. This sample also appeared in a second study, on T cells in Graves' hyperthyroidism and ophthalmopathy. As reported in that work: The study used the HTBI primer set for a first-round RT-PCR of the TCR CDR3.

The input for sequencing was peripheral blood mononuclear cells (PBMCs), taken at new diagnosis, from a patient treated with antithyroid drugs. The J gene is TRBJ1-1, the V gene TRBV4-2; the match to TRBD1 covers 8 bases. The clonotype was recovered from a woman under 40 with Graves disease. The CDR3 coding sequence is TGTGCCAGCAGCCAAGAAGGGACAGGAATAATGAACACTGAAGCTTTCTTT. It codes for CASSQEGTGIMNTEAFF.